This TCR beta chain was identified during a study of blood T cells in healthy people across ages. The wider study: About one barcoded TCR beta cDNA was captured per two T cells.

Study-level points and caveats: Researchers report that TCR beta diversity correlated strongly with naive T cell percentage.

Regarding this clonotype: No antigen is known for it.

It was approximately 9 milliliters of peripheral blood that were drawn from each donor. With 4 bases removed from V and 0 bases from J, the gap between germline ends came to 10 bases. This CDR3 spans 15 amino acids. Germline V CDR1 and CDR2: SEHNR, FQNEAQ (reference sequence). Then a second PCR, running about 6 to 12 cycles, was carried out with a sample-barcoded 5' primer and a J-beta primer mix. MiXCR, applied by TCRdb to the 5' RACE reads, yields one record per CDR3 protein. The sample has 790,000 or so distinct CDR3 sequences, about 46% seen once. The V and J genes are TRBV7-9 and TRBJ1-5; D is undetermined. This receptor was taken from an elderly man in good health. Sequencing was performed on blood. CDR3 sequence reads: CASSSTVYSNQPQHF. The CDR3 DNA reads as TGTGCCAGCAGCTCGACGGTCTATAGCAATCAGCCCCAGCATTTT.